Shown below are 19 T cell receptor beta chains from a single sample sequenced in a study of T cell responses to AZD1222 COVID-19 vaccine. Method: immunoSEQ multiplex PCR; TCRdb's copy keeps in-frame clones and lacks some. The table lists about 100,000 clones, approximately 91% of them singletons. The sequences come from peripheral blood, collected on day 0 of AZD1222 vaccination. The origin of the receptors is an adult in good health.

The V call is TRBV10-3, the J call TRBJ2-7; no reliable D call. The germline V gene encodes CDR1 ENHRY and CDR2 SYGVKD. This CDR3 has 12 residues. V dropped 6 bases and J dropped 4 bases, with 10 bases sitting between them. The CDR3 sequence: CAISIAGYEQYF. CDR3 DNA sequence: TGTGCCATCAGCATAGCAGGTTACGAGCAGTACTTC.

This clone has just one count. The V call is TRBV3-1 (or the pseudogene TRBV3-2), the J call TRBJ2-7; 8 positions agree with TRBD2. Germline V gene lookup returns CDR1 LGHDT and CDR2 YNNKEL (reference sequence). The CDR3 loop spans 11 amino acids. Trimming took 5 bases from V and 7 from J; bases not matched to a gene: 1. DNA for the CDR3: TGTGCCAGCAGCACGGGGGGGGAGCAGTACTTC. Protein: CASSTGGEQYF.

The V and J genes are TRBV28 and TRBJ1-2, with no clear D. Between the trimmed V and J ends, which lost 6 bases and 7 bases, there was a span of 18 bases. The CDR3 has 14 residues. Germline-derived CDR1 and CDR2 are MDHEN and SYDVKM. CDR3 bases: TGTGCCAGCAGCACCAACCCTCCGACTGGTGGCTACACCTTC. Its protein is CASSTNPPTGGYTF.

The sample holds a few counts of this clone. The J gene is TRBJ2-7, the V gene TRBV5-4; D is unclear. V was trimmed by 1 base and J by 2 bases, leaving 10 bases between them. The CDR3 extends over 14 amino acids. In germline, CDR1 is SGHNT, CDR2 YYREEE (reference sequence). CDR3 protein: CASSLKVSPYEQYF. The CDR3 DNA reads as TGTGCCAGCAGCTTGAAGGTTTCCCCCTACGAGCAGTACTTC.

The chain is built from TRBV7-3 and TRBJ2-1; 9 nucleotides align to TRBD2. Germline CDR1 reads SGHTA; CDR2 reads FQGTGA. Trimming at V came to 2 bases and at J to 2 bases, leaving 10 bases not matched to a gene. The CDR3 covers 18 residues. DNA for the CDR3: TGTGCCAGCAGCTTAGGAGCGGGAGGACAGCTTGCCTACAATGAGCAGTTCTTC. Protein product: CASSLGAGGQLAYNEQFF.

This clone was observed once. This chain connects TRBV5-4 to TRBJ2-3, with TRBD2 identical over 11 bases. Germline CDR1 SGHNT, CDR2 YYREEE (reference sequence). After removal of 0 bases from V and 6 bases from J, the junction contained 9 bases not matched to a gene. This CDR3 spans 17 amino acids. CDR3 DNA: TGTGCCAGCAGCTTGGTGCTGACTAGCGGGATAGGTGATACGCAGTATTTT. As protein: CASSLVLTSGIGDTQYF.

The CDR3 protein is CSAGQADGSYGYTF. CDR3 bases: TGCAGCGCGGGACAGGCGGATGGTAGCTATGGCTACACCTTC. This chain links TRBV29-1 with TRBJ1-2; 8 nucleotides line up with TRBD1. In germline, CDR1 is SQVTM, CDR2 ANQGSEA. This CDR3 is 14 amino acids long. Losses at the gene ends were 7 bases for V and 4 bases for J; bases not matched to a gene: 11.

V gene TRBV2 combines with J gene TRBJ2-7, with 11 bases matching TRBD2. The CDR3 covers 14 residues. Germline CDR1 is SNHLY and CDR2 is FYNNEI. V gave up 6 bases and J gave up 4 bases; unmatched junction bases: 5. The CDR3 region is CASSQTSGAYEQYF. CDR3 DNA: TGTGCCAGCAGCCAGACTAGCGGGGCTTACGAGCAGTACTTC.

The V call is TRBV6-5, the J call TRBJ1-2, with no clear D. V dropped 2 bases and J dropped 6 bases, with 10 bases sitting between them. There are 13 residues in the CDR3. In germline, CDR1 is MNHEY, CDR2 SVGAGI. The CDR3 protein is CASSYHGKDGYTF. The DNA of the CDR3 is TGTGCCAGCAGTTACCACGGGAAGGATGGCTACACCTTC.

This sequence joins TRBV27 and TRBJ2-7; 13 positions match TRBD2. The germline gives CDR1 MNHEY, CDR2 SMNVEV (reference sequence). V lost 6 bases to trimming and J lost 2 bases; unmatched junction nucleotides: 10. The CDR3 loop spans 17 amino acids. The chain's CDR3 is CASSPTAGTSGAYEQYF. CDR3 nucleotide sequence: TGTGCCAGCAGCCCAACTGCCGGGACTAGCGGGGCCTACGAGCAGTACTTC.

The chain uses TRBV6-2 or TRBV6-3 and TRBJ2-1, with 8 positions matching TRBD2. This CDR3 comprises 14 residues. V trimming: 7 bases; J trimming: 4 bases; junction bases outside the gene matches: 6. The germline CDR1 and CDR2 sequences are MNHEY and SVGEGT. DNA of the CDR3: TGTGCCAGCACCCCGGGACTAGGATACAATGAGCAGTTCTTC. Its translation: CASTPGLGYNEQFF.

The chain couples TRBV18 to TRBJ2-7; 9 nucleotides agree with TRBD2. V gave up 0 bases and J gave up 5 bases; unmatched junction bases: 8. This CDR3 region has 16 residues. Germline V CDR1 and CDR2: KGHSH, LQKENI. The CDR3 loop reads CASSPPTGGRADEQYF. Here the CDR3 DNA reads TGTGCCAGCTCACCACCGACTGGCGGGAGGGCCGACGAGCAGTACTTC.

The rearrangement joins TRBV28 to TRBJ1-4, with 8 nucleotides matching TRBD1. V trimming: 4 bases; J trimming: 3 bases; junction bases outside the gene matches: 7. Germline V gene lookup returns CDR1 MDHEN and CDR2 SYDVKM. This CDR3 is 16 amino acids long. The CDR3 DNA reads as TGTGCCAGCAGTTCAACCTCGACAGGGGCTAATGAAAAACTGTTTTTT. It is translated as CASSSTSTGANEKLFF.

For the CDR3, the DNA is TGTGCCAGCAGTTTATTACCCAGTCAGAACACTGAAGCTTTCTTT. Protein product: CASSLLPSQNTEAFF. The V call is TRBV28, the J call TRBJ1-1; D gene ambiguous. The V end lost 1 base, the J end lost 1 base, and 10 bases lay between the germline ends. The germline CDR1 and CDR2 sequences are MDHEN and SYDVKM. This CDR3 spans 15 amino acids.

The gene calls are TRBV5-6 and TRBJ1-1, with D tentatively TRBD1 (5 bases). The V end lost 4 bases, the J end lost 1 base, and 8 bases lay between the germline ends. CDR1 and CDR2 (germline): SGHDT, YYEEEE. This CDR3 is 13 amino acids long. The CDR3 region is CASSAGGNTEAFF. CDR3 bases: TGTGCCAGCAGCGCGGGGGGGAACACTGAAGCTTTCTTT.

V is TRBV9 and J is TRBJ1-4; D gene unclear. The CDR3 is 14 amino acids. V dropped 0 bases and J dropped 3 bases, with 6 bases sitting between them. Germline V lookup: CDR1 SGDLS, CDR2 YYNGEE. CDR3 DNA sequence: TGTGCCAGCAGCGTAGGATGGGCTAATGAAAAACTGTTTTTT. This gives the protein CASSVGWANEKLFF.

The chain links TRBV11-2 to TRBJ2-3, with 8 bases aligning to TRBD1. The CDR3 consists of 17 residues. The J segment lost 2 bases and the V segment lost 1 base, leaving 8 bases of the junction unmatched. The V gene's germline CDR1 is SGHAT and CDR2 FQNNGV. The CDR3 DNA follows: TGTGCCAGCAGCTTAGGAAGGGGACAGGCGGTCACAGATACGCAGTATTTT. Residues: CASSLGRGQAVTDTQYF.

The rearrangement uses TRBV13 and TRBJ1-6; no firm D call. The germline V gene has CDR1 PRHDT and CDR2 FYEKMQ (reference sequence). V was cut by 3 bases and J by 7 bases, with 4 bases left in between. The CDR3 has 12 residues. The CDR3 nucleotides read TGTGCCAGCAGCTTGTTGAATTCACCCCTCCACTTT. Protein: CASSLLNSPLHF.

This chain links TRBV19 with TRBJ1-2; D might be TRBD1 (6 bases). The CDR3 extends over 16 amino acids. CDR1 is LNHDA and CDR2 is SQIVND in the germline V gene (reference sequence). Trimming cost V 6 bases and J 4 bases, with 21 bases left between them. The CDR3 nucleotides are TGTGCCAGTAGCTTATTGGGGGCAGGGCCGACCTATGGCTACACCTTC. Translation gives CASSLLGAGPTYGYTF.